This record concerns one TCR beta chain sequence. Its target is not known. The CDR3 has 15 residues. Germline CDR1 reads SGHNT; CDR2 reads YYREEE (reference sequence). These data are taken from a study of OX40 agonist ivuxolimab in advanced cancers. Looking at the study overall: Anti-PD-1, anti-PD-L1 or anti-CTLA-4 therapy given earlier was allowed, and 40% had some.

Points from the study as a whole: CD4+ and CD8+ blood T cells expanded clonally by week 6 at 0.1 to 3.0 mg/kg.

Generated by immunoSEQ multiplex PCR, the TCRdb table keeps only in-frame clones and is missing some. Here the sample spans 80,000 or so clones, 84% being singletons. The specimen comprised CD4+ or CD8+ T cells sorted from blood, sampled in a trial of the OX40 agonist ivuxolimab. The receptor was derived from an adult with an advanced solid tumor such as melanoma, head and neck, liver or kidney cancer. This chain uses TRBV5-4 with TRBJ2-5; 8 bases line up with TRBD1. The DNA matches TRBJ2-7 better at its end, which makes the J call doubtful. CDR3 loop: CASSGRTGGAYEQYF. The CDR3, as DNA: TGTGCCAGCAGCGGTAGAACAGGGGGAGCCTACGAGCAGTACTTC.